A selection of T cell receptor beta chains follows, all from one sample in a study of blood T cells in healthy people across ages. TCRdb fed the 5' RACE reads into MiXCR, producing one record per CDR3 protein. The sample lists more than 650,000 distinct CDR3 sequences, around a fifth occurring once. The sequenced material came from blood. Every receptor here comes from a man between 65 and 85 years old in good health. Each CDR3 is given with its conserved first and last residue.

V	CDR3
TRBV6-6	CASSVGYLAKNIQYF
TRBV4-1	CASSQDEVRAGSNEQFF
TRBV20-1	CSASPFHEQYF
TRBV7-3	CASSLQGMASFPDTQYF
TRBV24-1	CATSDTRTGLGYGYTF
TRBV7-9	CASSLPGAYEQYF
TRBV7-2	CASSLPGGGNSPLHF
TRBV10-3	CAISVGLAGGQGETQYF
TRBV28	CASTTWEGARADTQYF
TRBV29-1	CSVVGQGINNEQFF
TRBV25-1	CASRWEGQETQYF
TRBV7-9	CASSLGTVTRQYF
TRBV3-1	CASSPGTGGGYGYTF
TRBV20-1	CSARVIGAETNYGYTF
TRBV20-1	CSARTGRTGELFF
TRBV5-1	CASSLRPPLATNEKLFF
TRBV27	CASSLWGGRTTDTQYF
TRBV30	CAWSPGGNTEAFF
TRBV5-1	CASSISNTGELFF
TRBV10-3	CAARGGSTNEKLFF
TRBV30	CAWSVHTGGSGYTF
TRBV7-8	CASSPQGIRDTEAFF
TRBV28	CASSPPGSFYEQYF
TRBV5-6	CASSVRTLSYEQYF
TRBV20-1	CSATAPGTETSYEQYF
TRBV7-2	CASSLRHREGTQYF
TRBV7-2	CASSLGGQGYEQFF
TRBV5-1	CASSLPDRREETQYF
TRBV4-3	CASSGQTGNNSPLHF
TRBV3-1	CASSQAGPQRAFF
TRBV9	CASSARTGSGNSPLHF
TRBV30	CAWRRRGSGNTIYF
TRBV7-2	CASSLSPGRWENTEAFF
TRBV20-1	CSARVVGTDTQYF
TRBV30	CAWSLALSAGTDTQYF
TRBV3-1	CASSQVVASGGNEQFF